This TCR beta chain derives from a study of CD4 T cells in relation to SARS-CoV-2 and coronaviruses. Whole-study context: TCR beta CDR3s were sequenced after roughly ten-day antigen culture of PBMCs. Convalescent donors were aged about 21 to 72, with median around 40 years.

Germline V gene sequence: CDR1 SGHVS, CDR2 FQNEAQ. V was shortened by 4 bases and J by 2 bases, with 8 bases between the two germline ends. The CDR3 is 13 amino acids. Points on this clone: Antigen: not known.

Using immunoSEQ multiplex PCR, the repertoire was profiled, and TCRdb retains in-frame clones only, with some absent. The table lists 35,000 or so clones, approximately 83% of them singletons. 9.4 x 10^4 or so naive or memory CD4+ cells were cultured with CEF peptides for more than nine days. The sample taken for sequencing was naive CD4+ T cells from PBMCs, cultured in vitro. Subset denoted: naive CD4+ T cells isolated by negative enrichment. This sequence originates from an adult with COVID-19. The genes are TRBV7-8 and TRBJ2-5, with a possible D match to TRBD1 (5 bases). CDR3 nucleotides: TGTGCCAGCAGCTATGACAGACAAGAGACCCAGTACTTC. Protein sequence: CASSYDRQETQYF. Together with reference TRBV7-8 and TRBJ2-5, the CDR3 gives the full variable domain: GAGVSQSPRYKVAKRGQDVALRCDPISGHVSLFWYQQALGQGPEFLTYFQNEAQLDKSGLPSDRFFAERPEGSVSTLKIQRTQQEDSAVYLCASSYDRQETQYFGPGTRLLVL.